This T cell receptor beta chain is from a study of blood T cell repertoires in COVID-19. Sequencing used immunoSEQ multiplex PCR; TCRdb keeps in-frame clones, though not all of them. The sample records 320,000 or so clones, about 85% being singletons. Germline-derived CDR1 and CDR2 are SQVTM and ANQGSEA. The V gene end was trimmed by 5 bases and the J gene end by 0 bases; junction bases not matched to a gene: 2. There are 14 residues in the CDR3. The V call is TRBV29-1, the J call TRBJ2-1, with 9 bases lining up with TRBD2. This clonotype was sampled from a woman between 25 and 40 years old who had been exposed to COVID-19. The sample consisted of PBMCs or T cells enriched from blood (not recorded which). CDR3 nucleotide sequence: TGCAGCGTTTCTAGCGGGATCTCCTACAATGAGCAGTTCTTC. It is translated as CSVSSGISYNEQFF.